These 22 T cell receptor beta chains originate from one sample sequenced in a study of cytomegalovirus exposure and HLA in healthy donors. Amplification used 60 Vbeta primers and 13 Jbeta primers. The data were produced by immunoSEQ multiplex PCR, yet TCRdb's version contains in-frame clones alone and is incomplete. Of 150,000 to 200,000 clones listed, roughly four fifths are singletons. Material for sequencing was PBMCs. Every receptor here comes from a woman in her fifties or sixties in good health and CMV-seropositive.

This rearrangement joins TRBV5-6 to TRBJ1-1; tentative D call: TRBD1 (5 bases). The CDR3 spans 15 residues. CDR1 is SGHDT, CDR2 YYEEEE, per germline. V lost 4 bases and J 5 bases, leaving 18 bases between the germline ends. CDR3 nucleotide sequence: TGTGCCAGCAGCGGAGACAGTTCTGGCAAAACTGAAGCTTTCTTT. Translation gives CASSGDSSGKTEAFF.

The chain recombines TRBV6-5 with TRBJ1-1; a possible D gene is TRBD1 (6 bases). The CDR3 runs 13 residues. V gave up 6 bases and J gave up 6 bases, with 14 bases separating them. From germline, CDR1 is MNHEY and CDR2 SVGAGI. This CDR3 reads CASRPTGSSEAFF. In DNA, the CDR3 is TGTGCCAGCAGGCCTACAGGGAGCTCTGAAGCTTTCTTT.

This clone has just a few counts. The rearrangement joins TRBV2 to TRBJ2-7; the D gene is possibly TRBD2 (6 bases). CDR3 length: 18 residues. Germline V CDR1 and CDR2: SNHLY, FYNNEI. V was trimmed by 1 base and J by 4 bases, leaving 23 bases between them. Written as DNA, the CDR3 is TGTGCCAGCAGTGAAGTTGGCGGGATCGAGTACGATGGGTACGAGCAGTACTTC. As protein: CASSEVGGIEYDGYEQYF.

The gene calls are TRBV6-6 and TRBJ1-2; maybe TRBD1 (6 bases). CDR1 MNHNY and CDR2 SVGAGI come from the germline V gene (reference sequence). V was trimmed by 2 bases and J by 13 bases, leaving 14 bases between them. The CDR3 totals 12 residues. CDR3 protein: CASSYESGHCTF. The CDR3 DNA sequence: TGTGCCAGCAGTTACGAATCGGGACATTGCACCTTC.

V and J are TRBV2 and TRBJ2-2, with D tentatively TRBD1 (5 bases). Germline CDR1 reads SNHLY; CDR2 reads FYNNEI. V gave up 4 bases and J gave up 7 bases, with 19 bases separating them. CDR3 size: 16 residues. CDR3 nucleotide sequence: TGTGCCAGCAGTGTGCAGGGTCCCGGCAACGGCGGGGAGCTGTTTTTT. As protein: CASSVQGPGNGGELFF.

This clone has a handful of counts. V usage is TRBV5-6 and J usage is TRBJ2-4, with D unresolved. Trimming left V 2 bases short and J 0 bases short, with 9 bases between. This CDR3 is built from 15 residues. Germline-derived CDR1 and CDR2 are SGHDT and YYEEEE. The CDR3 coding sequence is TGTGCCAGCAGCTTTGTTTCAATAGCCAAAAACATTCAGTACTTC. Its protein is CASSFVSIAKNIQYF.

The V and J genes are TRBV9 and TRBJ1-5; D remains ambiguous. This CDR3 is built from 15 residues. Germline V CDR1 and CDR2: SGDLS, YYNGEE. The germline V and J ends were trimmed by 0 bases and 0 bases, with 7 bases remaining between them. For the CDR3, the DNA is TGTGCCAGCAGCGTAGGGCCATATAGCAATCAGCCCCAGCATTTT. Its translation is CASSVGPYSNQPQHF.

The J gene is TRBJ1-6, the V gene TRBV4-1; 9 bases map to TRBD1. Germline assignment: CDR1 MGHRA and CDR2 YSYEKL. Trimming took 2 bases from V and 10 from J; bases not matched to a gene: 9. The CDR3 loop spans 16 amino acids. The CDR3 protein is CASSQNPGQGRSPLHF. Here the CDR3 DNA reads TGCGCCAGCAGCCAAAACCCGGGACAGGGAAGATCACCCCTCCACTTT.

The genes are TRBV7-6 and TRBJ2-2; TRBD1 agrees at 9 bases. V trimming: 5 bases; J trimming: 6 bases; junction bases outside the gene matches: 10. CDR1 is SGHVS, CDR2 FNYEAQ, per germline. The CDR3 covers 16 residues. The CDR3 region is CASSTPGTGRSGELFF. For the CDR3, the DNA is TGTGCCAGCAGCACCCCCGGGACAGGGAGGTCCGGGGAGCTGTTTTTT.

This clone appeared a single time. The rearrangement uses TRBV6-1 and TRBJ1-5, with TRBD1 identical over 9 bases. J gave up 0 bases and V 10 bases, and 7 bases lay outside the gene matches. The CDR3 is made up of 15 amino acids. Germline CDR1 and CDR2: MNHNS and SASEGT. The CDR3 bases are TGTGCCACTACAGGGGGCGACTCTAGCAATCAGCCCCAGCATTTT. This sequence encodes CATTGGDSSNQPQHF.

This sequence joins TRBV6-1 and TRBJ1-1; TRBD1 agrees at 10 bases. Germline V lookup: CDR1 MNHNS, CDR2 SASEGT. The CDR3 has 13 amino acids. After removal of 6 bases from V and 5 bases from J, the junction contained 3 bases not matched to a gene. The CDR3 sequence is CASRGQGRTEAFF. CDR3 nucleotide sequence: TGTGCCAGCAGGGGACAGGGGAGAACTGAAGCTTTCTTT.

The rearrangement links TRBV18 to TRBJ1-2, with D possibly being TRBD1 (6 bases). CDR3 size: 16 residues. Germline values: CDR1 KGHSH, CDR2 LQKENI. V lost 6 bases to trimming and J lost 0 bases, with 17 bases between them. The CDR3 loop is CASSGGRGKANYGYTF. The CDR3 nucleotides read TGTGCCAGCTCCGGGGGGCGCGGAAAAGCTAACTATGGCTACACCTTC.

This clone showed up just a few times. The chain recombines TRBV7-8 with TRBJ2-7; the match to TRBD1 covers 8 bases. V trimming: 5 bases; J trimming: 2 bases; junction bases outside the gene matches: 2. The length of the CDR3 is 13 residues. Germline V gene lookup returns CDR1 SGHVS and CDR2 FQNEAQ. The CDR3 loop reads CASSGQGTYEQYF. CDR3 nucleotides: TGTGCCAGCAGCGGACAGGGCACCTACGAGCAGTACTTC.

This sequence joins TRBV2 and TRBJ1-5, with a tentative D call TRBD1 (5 bases). The V gene lost 0 bases and the J gene lost 7 bases, with 10 bases spanning the gap. The germline CDR1 and CDR2 sequences are SNHLY and FYNNEI. The CDR3 sequence is 14 residues long. The CDR3 sequence: CASSEAGQGQPQHF. The CDR3 nucleotides read TGTGCCAGCAGTGAAGCGGGGCAGGGACAGCCCCAGCATTTT. The full variable domain, with the rest looked up from reference TRBV2 and TRBJ1-5, is EPEVTQTPSHQVTQMGQEVILRCVPISNHLYFYWYRQILGQKVEFLVSFYNNEISEKSEIFDDQFSVERPDGSNFTLKIRSTKLEDSAMYFCASSEAGQGQPQHFGDGTRLSIL.

This clone was detected only once. The V call is TRBV7-3, the J call TRBJ2-2; TRBD1 matches at 9 bases. Unmatched junction bases numbered 12, after V lost 5 bases and J lost 2 bases. CDR1 and CDR2 (germline): SGHTA, FQGTGA. The CDR3 covers 18 residues. This chain's CDR3 is CASSPRDRVPLNTGELFF. The CDR3 DNA sequence: TGTGCCAGCAGCCCACGGGACAGGGTTCCCCTTAACACCGGGGAGCTGTTTTTT. Based on the CDR3 plus reference TRBV7-3 and TRBJ2-2, the full variable domain is GAGVSQTPSNKVTEKGKYVELRCDPISGHTALYWYRQSLGQGPEFLIYFQGTGAADDSGLPNDRFFAVRPEGSVSTLKIQRTERGDSAVYLCASSPRDRVPLNTGELFFGEGSRLTVL.

The V and J genes are TRBV30 and TRBJ1-2, with unresolved D. V gave up 0 bases and J gave up 7 bases, with 12 bases separating them. The germline CDR1 and CDR2 sequences are GTSNPN and SVGIG (reference sequence). This CDR3 is built from 13 residues. CDR3 sequence reads: CAWSVYQAGGYTF. The CDR3 DNA is TGTGCCTGGAGTGTTTACCAGGCGGGTGGCTACACCTTC.

The chain carries TRBV2 and TRBJ1-5, with 10 bases matching TRBD1. The CDR3 spans 15 residues. Germline assignment: CDR1 SNHLY and CDR2 FYNNEI. Trimming cost V 6 bases and J 3 bases; bases outside gene matches: 5. CDR3 amino acids: CASRRTGGNNQPQHF. Written as DNA, the CDR3 is TGTGCCAGCAGGAGGACAGGGGGGAACAATCAGCCCCAGCATTTT.

This clone was detected a few times. This sequence joins TRBV19 and TRBJ1-1; TRBD1 might be the D (6 bases). The CDR3 spans 13 residues. V shed 6 bases and J shed 4 bases, with 12 bases lying between them. The germline V gene encodes CDR1 LNHDA and CDR2 SQIVND (reference sequence). CDR3 sequence: CASRTGFTTEAFF. The CDR3 DNA follows: TGTGCCAGTAGAACAGGGTTTACCACTGAAGCTTTCTTT.

This chain joins TRBV4-2 and TRBJ1-2; 10 bases fit TRBD1. Losses at the gene ends were 1 base for V and 2 bases for J; bases not matched to a gene: 4. The length of the CDR3 is 16 residues. CDR1 is LGHNA and CDR2 is YNFKEQ in the germline V gene. The CDR3 is CASSQVTGGANYGYTF. The CDR3 bases are TGTGCCAGCAGCCAAGTGACAGGGGGCGCAAACTATGGCTACACCTTC.

Notes on this clone: Other DNA variants within this sample encode the same CDR3. The chain employs TRBV5-1 and TRBJ1-1; the D gene is possibly TRBD1 (6 bases). CDR3 length equals 13 residues. Germline loops: CDR1 SGHRS, CDR2 YFSETQ. V lost 2 bases to trimming and J lost 5 bases, with 10 bases between them. The chain's CDR3 is CASSLQGGTEAFF. CDR3 bases: TGCGCCAGCAGCTTACAGGGCGGGACTGAAGCTTTCTTT.

The chain joins TRBV9 to TRBJ1-2, with D perhaps TRBD1 (6 bases). V was trimmed by 0 bases and J by 8 bases, leaving 20 bases between them. Germline loops: CDR1 SGDLS, CDR2 YYNGEE. The CDR3 sequence is 16 residues long. This CDR3 reads CASSVDGRGSLGGYTF. CDR3 nucleotides: TGTGCCAGCAGCGTAGACGGCAGGGGATCGTTAGGCGGCTACACCTTC. Complete variable domain (other parts from reference TRBV9 and TRBJ1-2): DSGVTQTPKHLITATGQRVTLRCSPRSGDLSVYWYQQSLDQGLQFLIQYYNGEERAKGNILERFSAQQFPDLHSELNLSSLELGDSALYFCASSVDGRGSLGGYTFGSGTRLTVV.

V gene TRBV29-1 combines with J gene TRBJ2-3; D not certain. Germline CDR1 SQVTM, CDR2 ANQGSEA. With 4 bases removed from V and 4 bases from J, the gap between germline ends came to 15 bases. The CDR3 totals 14 residues. CDR3 sequence reads: CSVAAASEADTQYF. CDR3 sequence (DNA): TGCAGCGTTGCAGCTGCTTCAGAGGCAGATACGCAGTATTTT.